The entry below describes one T cell receptor (beta chain). The antigen remains unidentified. The data stem from a study of blood T cells in healthy people across ages. Findings of the study overall: As age increased, TCR beta diversity per million T cells fell in a roughly linear fashion. TCR beta diversity correlated strongly with naive T cell percentage. Long-lived donors had more naive CD4+ cells and higher diversity than aged donors.

V was shortened by 4 bases and J by 2 bases, with 9 bases between the two germline ends. The CDR3 has 13 amino acids. Germline V gene lookup returns CDR1 SGHNT and CDR2 YYREEE (reference sequence). Together with a sample-barcoded 5' primer, a J-beta primer mix was included in a second PCR lasting roughly 6 to 12 cycles. Tagging of each cDNA molecule was performed by a template-switch adaptor with 12 random nucleotides. Each CDR3 protein is one row after TCRdb ran MiXCR on the 5' RACE reads. The sample has hundreds of thousands of distinct CDR3 sequences; roughly 56% are singletons. This chain uses TRBV5-4 with TRBJ2-5; perhaps TRBD2 as D (5 bases). The sequenced sample consisted of blood. The origin of this receptor is a man aged 35 to 55 in good health. The CDR3 loop reads CASSRTSQETQYF. The CDR3 DNA is TGTGCCAGCAGCAGAACTAGTCAAGAGACCCAGTACTTC.